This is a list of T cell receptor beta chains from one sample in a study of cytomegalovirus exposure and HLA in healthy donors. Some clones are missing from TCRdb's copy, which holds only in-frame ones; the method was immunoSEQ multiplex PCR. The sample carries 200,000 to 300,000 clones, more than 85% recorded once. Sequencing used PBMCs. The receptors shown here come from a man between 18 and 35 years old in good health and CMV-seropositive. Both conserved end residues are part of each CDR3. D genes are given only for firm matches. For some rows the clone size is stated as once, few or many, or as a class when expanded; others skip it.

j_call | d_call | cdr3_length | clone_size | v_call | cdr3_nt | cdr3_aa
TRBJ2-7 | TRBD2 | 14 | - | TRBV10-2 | TGCGCCAGCAGTCAAGTAGCGGGAGGGCGCGAGCAGTACTTC | CASSQVAGGREQYF
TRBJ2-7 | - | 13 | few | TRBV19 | TGTGCCAGTAGTATCAGGAGTCTCCACGAGCAGTACTTC | CASSIRSLHEQYF
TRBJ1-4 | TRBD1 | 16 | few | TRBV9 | TGTGCCAGCAGCGTGGGCGGGACAGGGACTAATGAAAAACTGTTTTTT | CASSVGGTGTNEKLFF
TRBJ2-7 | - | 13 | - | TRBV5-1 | TGCGCCAGCAGCTTGGGGGTGGGATACGAGCAGTACTTC | CASSLGVGYEQYF
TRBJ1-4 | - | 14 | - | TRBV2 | TGTGCCAGCAGTGGGCGGGGCGCGGGAGAAAAACTGTTTTTT | CASSGRGAGEKLFF
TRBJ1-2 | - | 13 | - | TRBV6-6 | TGTGCCAGCGTGGGGCAGGCCCCCCAAGGCTACACCTTC | CASVGQAPQGYTF
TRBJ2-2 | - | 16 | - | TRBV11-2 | TGTGCCAGCAGCTTAGAAGGGGCCACTCAAACCGGGGAGCTGTTTTTT | CASSLEGATQTGELFF
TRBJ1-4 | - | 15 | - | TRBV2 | TGTGCCAGCAGTGCCATAGGTCAGCCTAATGAAAAACTGTTTTTT | CASSAIGQPNEKLFF
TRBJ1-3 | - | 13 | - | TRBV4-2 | TGTGCCAGCAGCTCTTCAGGGTCGAGGATCATATATTTT | CASSSSGSRIIYF
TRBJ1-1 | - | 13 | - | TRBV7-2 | TGTGCCAGCAGGACCGGGCAGAACACTGAAGCTTTCTTT | CASRTGQNTEAFF
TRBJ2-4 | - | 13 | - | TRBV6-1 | TGTGCCAGCAGTGTGCCGGGCAAAAACATTCAGTACTTC | CASSVPGKNIQYF
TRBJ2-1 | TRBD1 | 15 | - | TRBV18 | TGTGCCAGCTCACCGGGACAGGTCGCATTCAATGAGCAGTTCTTC | CASSPGQVAFNEQFF
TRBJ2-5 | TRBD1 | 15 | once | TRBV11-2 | TGTGCCAGCAGCTTAGATCAGGGGGCTTGGGAGACCCAGTACTTC | CASSLDQGAWETQYF
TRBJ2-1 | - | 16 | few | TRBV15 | TGTGCCACCAGCAGAGATGCGCCGAGCGGATACAATGAGCAGTTCTTC | CATSRDAPSGYNEQFF
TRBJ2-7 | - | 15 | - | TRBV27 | TGTGCCAGCAGTCCCCCCATGGGAGCCGGAGGCGAGCAGTACTTC | CASSPPMGAGGEQYF